The present T cell receptor (beta chain) was sequenced within a study of blood T cell repertoires in COVID-19. Study overall: COVID-19 samples, acute and convalescent, were from the United States, Italy and Spain. T cells, B-cell-depleted T cells, or PBMCs provided the cDNA or gDNA that served as material.

Authors' processing steps: Counts of nucleated cells, estimated from reference gene primer amplification, were obtained. TCRdb's table, derived via immunoSEQ multiplex PCR, lists solely in-frame clones and lacks some. V, J and clone size reflect that table, while D and trimming were determined from the DNA. The sample consists of some 64,000 clones, 65% to 80% of them appearing once. The V gene lost 1 base and the J gene lost 2 bases, with 7 bases spanning the gap. The length of the CDR3 is 14 residues. From germline, CDR1 is SGHDN and CDR2 FVKESK. The rearrangement uses TRBV14 and TRBJ2-3; the D is unclear. This TCR was recovered from a human donor in a cohort sampled during active COVID-19. The sequencing input was peripheral blood. The CDR3 coding sequence is TGTGCCAGCAGCCAAGTTGCCTACACAGATACGCAGTATTTT. It codes for CASSQVAYTDTQYF. The variable domain in full, completed from reference TRBV14 and TRBJ2-3, reads EAGVTQFPSHSVIEKGQTVTLRCDPISGHDNLYWYRRVMGKEIKFLLHFVKESKQDESGMPNNRFLAERTGGTYSTLKVQPAELEDSGVYFCASSQVAYTDTQYFGPGTRLTVL.